The rows below give T cell receptor beta chains drawn from one sample of a study of blood T cell repertoires in COVID-19. This table comes from immunoSEQ multiplex PCR, and its TCRdb copy is limited to in-frame clones, with some not included. This table holds fewer than 250,000 clones, about 83% found once. Sequenced material: peripheral blood. These receptors all stem from a woman aged 45-65 years with acute or convalescent COVID-19. CDR3s include the opening cysteine and the closing phenylalanine or tryptophan. The D gene is left open where the match is weak.

D gene | J gene | V gene | CDR3 DNA | CDR3 protein
TRBD2 | TRBJ2-7 | TRBV6-1 | TGTGCCAGCAGTGAACTAGCGGGTGAGCAGTACTTC | CASSELAGEQYF
. | TRBJ2-3 | TRBV19 | TGTGCCAGTAGTATAGGGGGCAAGGGCCCCACAGATACGCAGTATTTT | CASSIGGKGPTDTQYF
TRBD2 | TRBJ2-3 | TRBV4-2 | TGTGCCAGCAGCCAAAGGGCTAGCGGCAGCACAGATACGCAGTATTTT | CASSQRASGSTDTQYF
TRBD2 | TRBJ2-3 | TRBV24-1 | TGTGCCACCAGTGCATCCCTCAAGACTAGCGGGAACCTAGATACGCAGTATTTT | CATSASLKTSGNLDTQYF
TRBD2 | TRBJ2-1 | TRBV29-1 | TGCAGCGTTGACGGGGGGGTAGCGGGAGGCGGCGATGAGCAGTTCTTC | CSVDGGVAGGGDEQFF
. | TRBJ2-1 | TRBV2 | TGTGCCAGCAGATTAAGAAGGGGGGGTGATGAGCAGTTCTTC | CASRLRRGGDEQFF
TRBD2 | TRBJ2-1 | TRBV2 | TGTGCCAGCACTCGAGGGGCTAGCGGGAGTAATGAGCAGTTCTTC | CASTRGASGSNEQFF
TRBD1 | TRBJ1-2 | TRBV28 | TGTGCCAGCAGTCCGGCAGGGGGGAGCTACACCTTC | CASSPAGGSYTF
TRBD2 | TRBJ2-7 | TRBV5-1 | TGCGCCAGCAGCTTGGGACCGGGACTATCCCACTACGAGCAGTACTTC | CASSLGPGLSHYEQYF
. | TRBJ1-1 | TRBV6-5 | TGTGCCAGCAGTTTCCCAGGGCCCTACACTGAAGCTTTCTTT | CASSFPGPYTEAFF
TRBD1 | TRBJ2-5 | TRBV24-1 | TGTGCCACCAGTGCCACTAGGGACAGTCTCCAAGAGACCCAGTACTTC | CATSATRDSLQETQYF
. | TRBJ2-5 | TRBV7-9 | TGTGCCAGCAGCTTCGAGGGTCCCCAGTACTTC | CASSFEGPQYF
. | TRBJ2-7 | TRBV20-1 | TGCAGTGCTTCAGTCGACGAGCAGTACTTC | CSASVDEQYF
TRBD2 | TRBJ2-2 | TRBV28 | TGTGCCAGCAGCACCGAGTCGGTAGCGGGGCTTTTCACCGGGGAGCTGTTTTTT | CASSTESVAGLFTGELFF